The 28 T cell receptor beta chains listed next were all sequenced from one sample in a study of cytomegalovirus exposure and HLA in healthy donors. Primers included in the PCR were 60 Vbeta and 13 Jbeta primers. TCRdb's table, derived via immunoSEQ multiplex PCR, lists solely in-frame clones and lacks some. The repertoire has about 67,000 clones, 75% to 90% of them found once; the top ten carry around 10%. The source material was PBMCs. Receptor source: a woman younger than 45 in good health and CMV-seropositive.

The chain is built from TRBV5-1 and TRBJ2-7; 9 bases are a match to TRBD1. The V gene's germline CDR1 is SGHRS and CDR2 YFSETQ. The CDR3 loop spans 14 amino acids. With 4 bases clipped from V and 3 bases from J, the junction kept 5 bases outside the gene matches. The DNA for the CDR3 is TGCGCCAGCAGCCAGCCGGGACAGGGCTACGAGCAGTACTTC. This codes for CASSQPGQGYEQYF.

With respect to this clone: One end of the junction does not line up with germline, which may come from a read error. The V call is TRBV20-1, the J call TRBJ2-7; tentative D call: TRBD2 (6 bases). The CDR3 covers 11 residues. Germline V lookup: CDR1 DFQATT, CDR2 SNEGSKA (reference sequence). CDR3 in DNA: TGCAGTGCTGGACTGGCGGGATTCTTTCACTTC. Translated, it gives CSAGLAGFFHF.

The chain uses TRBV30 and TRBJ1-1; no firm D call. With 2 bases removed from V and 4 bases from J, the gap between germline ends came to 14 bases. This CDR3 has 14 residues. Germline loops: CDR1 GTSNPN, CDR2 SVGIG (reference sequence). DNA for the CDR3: TGTGCCTGGAGTTATCGGGCAGGAGGCACTGAAGCTTTCTTT. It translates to CAWSYRAGGTEAFF.

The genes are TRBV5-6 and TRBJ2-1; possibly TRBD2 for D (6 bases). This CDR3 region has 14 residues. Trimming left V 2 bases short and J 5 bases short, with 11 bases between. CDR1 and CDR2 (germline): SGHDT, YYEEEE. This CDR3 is CASSFTGANNEQFF. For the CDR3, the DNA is TGTGCCAGCAGCTTCACGGGAGCGAACAATGAGCAGTTCTTC. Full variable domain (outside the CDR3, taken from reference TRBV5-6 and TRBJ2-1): DAGVTQSPTHLIKTRGQQVTLRCSPKSGHDTVSWYQQALGQGPQFIFQYYEEEERQRGNFPDRFSGHQFPNYSSELNVNALLLGDSALYLCASSFTGANNEQFFGPGTRLTVL.

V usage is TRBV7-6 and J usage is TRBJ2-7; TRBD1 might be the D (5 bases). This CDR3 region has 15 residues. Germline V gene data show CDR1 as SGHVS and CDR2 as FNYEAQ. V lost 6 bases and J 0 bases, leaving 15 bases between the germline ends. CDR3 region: CASRPRMDISYEQYF. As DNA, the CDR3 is TGTGCCAGCAGGCCACGGATGGACATCTCCTACGAGCAGTACTTC.

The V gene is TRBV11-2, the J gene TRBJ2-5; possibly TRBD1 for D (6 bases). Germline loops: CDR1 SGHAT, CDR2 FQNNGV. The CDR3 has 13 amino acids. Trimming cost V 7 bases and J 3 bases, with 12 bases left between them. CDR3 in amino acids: CASTRWTEETQYF. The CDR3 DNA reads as TGTGCCAGCACCCGCTGGACAGAAGAGACCCAGTACTTC.

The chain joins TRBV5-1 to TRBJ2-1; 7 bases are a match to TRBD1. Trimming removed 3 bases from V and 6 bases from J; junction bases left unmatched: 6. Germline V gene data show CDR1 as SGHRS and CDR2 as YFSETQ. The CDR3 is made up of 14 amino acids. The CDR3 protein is CASSSPTGANEQFF. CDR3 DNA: TGCGCCAGCAGCTCCCCTACAGGGGCCAATGAGCAGTTCTTC. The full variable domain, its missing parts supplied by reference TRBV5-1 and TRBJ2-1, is KAGVTQTPRYLIKTRGQQVTLSCSPISGHRSVSWYQQTPGQGLQFLFEYFSETQRNKGNFPGRFSGRQFSNSRSEMNVSTLELGDSALYLCASSSPTGANEQFFGPGTRLTVL.

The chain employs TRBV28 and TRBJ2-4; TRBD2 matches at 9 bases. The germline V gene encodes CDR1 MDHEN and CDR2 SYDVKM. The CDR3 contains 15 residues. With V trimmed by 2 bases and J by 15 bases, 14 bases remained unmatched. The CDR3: CASSLEASGTRFPYF. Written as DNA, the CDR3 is TGTGCCAGCAGTTTAGAGGCTAGCGGGACTCGTTTTCCGTACTTC.

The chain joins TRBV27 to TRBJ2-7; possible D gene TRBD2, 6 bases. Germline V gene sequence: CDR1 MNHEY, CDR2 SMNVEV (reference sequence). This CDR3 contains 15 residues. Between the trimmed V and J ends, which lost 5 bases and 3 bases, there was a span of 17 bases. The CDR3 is CASSLLLTAGYEQYF. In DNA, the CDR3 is TGTGCCAGCAGTCTACTACTGACAGCGGGCTACGAGCAGTACTTC.

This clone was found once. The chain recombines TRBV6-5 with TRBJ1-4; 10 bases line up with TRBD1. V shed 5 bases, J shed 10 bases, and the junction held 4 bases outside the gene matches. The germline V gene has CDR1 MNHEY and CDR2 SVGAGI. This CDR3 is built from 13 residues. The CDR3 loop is CASSRQGAGKLFF. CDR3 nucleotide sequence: TGTGCCAGCAGTCGACAGGGGGCGGGAAAACTGTTTTTT.

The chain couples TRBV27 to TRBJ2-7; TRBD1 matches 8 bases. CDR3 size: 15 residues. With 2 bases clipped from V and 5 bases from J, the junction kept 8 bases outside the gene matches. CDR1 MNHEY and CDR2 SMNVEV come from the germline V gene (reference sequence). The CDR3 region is CASSLKDRATHEQYF. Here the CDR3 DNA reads TGTGCCAGCAGTTTAAAGGACAGGGCTACCCACGAGCAGTACTTC.

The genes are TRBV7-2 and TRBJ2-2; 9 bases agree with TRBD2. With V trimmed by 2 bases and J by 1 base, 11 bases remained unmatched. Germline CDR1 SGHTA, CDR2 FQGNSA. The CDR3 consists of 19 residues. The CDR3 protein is CASSLRSAGGPRNTGELFF. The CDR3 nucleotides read TGTGCCAGCAGCTTACGTTCAGCGGGAGGCCCCCGGAACACCGGGGAGCTGTTTTTT.

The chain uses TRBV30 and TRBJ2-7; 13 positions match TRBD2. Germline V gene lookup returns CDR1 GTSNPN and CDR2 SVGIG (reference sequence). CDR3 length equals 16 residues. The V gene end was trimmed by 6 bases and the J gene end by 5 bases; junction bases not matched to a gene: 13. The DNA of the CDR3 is TGTGCCTGTACGACTAGCGGGAGGCCCCTGAGGAACGAGCAGTACTTC. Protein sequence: CACTTSGRPLRNEQYF.

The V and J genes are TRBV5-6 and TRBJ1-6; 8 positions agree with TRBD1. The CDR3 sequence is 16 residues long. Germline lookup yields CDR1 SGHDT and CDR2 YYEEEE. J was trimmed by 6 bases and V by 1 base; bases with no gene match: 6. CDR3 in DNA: TGTGCCAGCAGCTTGTTCAGGGGGCCGTCTAATTCACCCCTCCACTTT. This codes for CASSLFRGPSNSPLHF.

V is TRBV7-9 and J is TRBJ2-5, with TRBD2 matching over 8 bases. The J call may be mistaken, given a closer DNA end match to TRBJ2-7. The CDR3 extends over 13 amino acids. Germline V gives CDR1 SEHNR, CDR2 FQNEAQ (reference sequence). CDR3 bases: TGTGCCAGCAGCTTGGGACTAGCCTACGAGCAGTACTTC. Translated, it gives CASSLGLAYEQYF.

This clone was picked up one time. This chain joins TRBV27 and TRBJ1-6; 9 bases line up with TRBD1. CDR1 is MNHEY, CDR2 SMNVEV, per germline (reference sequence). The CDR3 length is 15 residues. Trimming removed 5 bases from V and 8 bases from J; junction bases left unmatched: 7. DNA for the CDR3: TGTGCCAGCAGTCCTGCCGACAGGGGGTATTCACCCCTCCACTTT. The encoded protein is CASSPADRGYSPLHF.

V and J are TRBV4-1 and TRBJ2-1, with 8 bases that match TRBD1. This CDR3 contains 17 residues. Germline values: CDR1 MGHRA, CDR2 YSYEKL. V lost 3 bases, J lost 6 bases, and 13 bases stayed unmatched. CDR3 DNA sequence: TGCGCCAGCAGCCACTTGGCCCCCGGACAGGGTGTCAATGAGCAGTTCTTC. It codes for CASSHLAPGQGVNEQFF.

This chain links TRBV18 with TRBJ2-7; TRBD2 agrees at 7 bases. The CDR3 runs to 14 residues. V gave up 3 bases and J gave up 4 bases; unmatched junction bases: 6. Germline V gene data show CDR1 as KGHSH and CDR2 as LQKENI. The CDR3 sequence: CASSPQWEGYEQYF. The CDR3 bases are TGTGCCAGCTCACCGCAGTGGGAGGGGTACGAGCAGTACTTC. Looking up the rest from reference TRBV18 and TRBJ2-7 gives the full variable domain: NAGVMQNPRHLVRRRGQEARLRCSPMKGHSHVYWYRQLPEEGLKFMVYLQKENIIDESGMPKERFSAEFPKEGPSILRIQQVVRGDSAAYFCASSPQWEGYEQYFGPGTRLTVT.

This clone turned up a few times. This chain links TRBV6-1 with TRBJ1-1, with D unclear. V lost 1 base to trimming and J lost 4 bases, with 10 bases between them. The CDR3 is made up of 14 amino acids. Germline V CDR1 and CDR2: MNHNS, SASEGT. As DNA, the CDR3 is TGTGCCAGCAGTGAAGAAGAGGGTATCACTGAAGCTTTCTTT. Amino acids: CASSEEEGITEAFF.

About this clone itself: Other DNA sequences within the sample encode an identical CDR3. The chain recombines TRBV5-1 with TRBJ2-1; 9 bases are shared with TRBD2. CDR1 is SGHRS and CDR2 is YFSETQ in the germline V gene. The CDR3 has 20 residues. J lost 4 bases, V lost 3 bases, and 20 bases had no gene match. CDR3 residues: CASSSRPLAGAPPTYNEQFF. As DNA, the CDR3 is TGCGCCAGCAGCTCCCGACCCTTAGCGGGAGCCCCCCCGACATACAATGAGCAGTTCTTC.

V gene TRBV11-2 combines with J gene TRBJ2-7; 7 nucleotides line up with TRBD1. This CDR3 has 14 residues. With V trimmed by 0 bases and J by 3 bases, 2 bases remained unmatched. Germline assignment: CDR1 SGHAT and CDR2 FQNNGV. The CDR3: CASSLDPGGYEQYF. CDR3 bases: TGTGCCAGCAGCTTAGATCCAGGGGGCTACGAGCAGTACTTC. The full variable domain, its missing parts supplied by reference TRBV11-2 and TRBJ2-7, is EAGVAQSPRYKIIEKRQSVAFWCNPISGHATLYWYQQILGQGPKLLIQFQNNGVVDDSQLPKDRFSAERLKGVDSTLKIQPAKLEDSAVYLCASSLDPGGYEQYFGPGTRLTVT.

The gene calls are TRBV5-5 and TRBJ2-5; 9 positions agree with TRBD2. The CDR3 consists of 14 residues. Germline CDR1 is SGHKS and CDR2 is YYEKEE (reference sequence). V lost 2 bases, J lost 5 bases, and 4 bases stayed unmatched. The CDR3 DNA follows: TGTGCCAGCAGCTTAGCGGGAGGAGTGGAGACCCAGTACTTC. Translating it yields CASSLAGGVETQYF.

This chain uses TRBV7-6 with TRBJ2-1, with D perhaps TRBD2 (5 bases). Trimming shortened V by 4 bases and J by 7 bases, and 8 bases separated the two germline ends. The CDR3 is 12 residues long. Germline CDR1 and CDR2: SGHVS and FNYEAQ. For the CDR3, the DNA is TGTGCCAGCAGCTCCCCGGGGAATGAGCAGTTCTTC. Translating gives CASSSPGNEQFF.

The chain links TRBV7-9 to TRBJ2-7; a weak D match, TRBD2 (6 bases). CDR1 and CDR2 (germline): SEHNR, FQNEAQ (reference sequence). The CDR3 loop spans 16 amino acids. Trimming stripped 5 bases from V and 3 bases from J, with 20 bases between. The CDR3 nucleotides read TGTGCCAGCAGCCCGGCCCGGGGCGGGGAGATCTACGAGCAGTACTTC. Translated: CASSPARGGEIYEQYF.

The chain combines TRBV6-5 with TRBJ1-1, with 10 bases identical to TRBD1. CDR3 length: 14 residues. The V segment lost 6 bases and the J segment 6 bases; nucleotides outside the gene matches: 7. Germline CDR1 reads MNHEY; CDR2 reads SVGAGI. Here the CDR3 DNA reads TGTGCCAGCAGGACCCGCGGACAGGGGGCTGAAGCTTTCTTT. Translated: CASRTRGQGAEAFF.

CDR3 nucleotide sequence: TGTGCCAGCTCACCGGCGGGACAGCAAGAGACCCAGTACTTC. Its protein is CASSPAGQQETQYF. The J gene is TRBJ2-5, the V gene TRBV18, with a tentative D call TRBD1 (7 bases). This CDR3 is built from 14 residues. CDR1 and CDR2 from the germline V gene are KGHSH and LQKENI. V was cut by 3 bases and J by 2 bases, with 10 bases left in between.

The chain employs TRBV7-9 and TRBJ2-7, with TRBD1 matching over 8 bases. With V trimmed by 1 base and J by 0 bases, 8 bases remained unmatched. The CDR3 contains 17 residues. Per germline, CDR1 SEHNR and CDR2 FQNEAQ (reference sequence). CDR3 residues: CASSLVSGGPDSYEQYF. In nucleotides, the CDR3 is TGTGCCAGCAGCTTAGTTTCAGGGGGCCCTGACTCCTACGAGCAGTACTTC. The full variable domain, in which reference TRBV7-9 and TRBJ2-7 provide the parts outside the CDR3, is DTGVSQNPRHKITKRGQNVTFRCDPISEHNRLYWYRQTLGQGPEFLTYFQNEAQLEKSRLLSDRFSAERPKGSFSTLEIQRTEQGDSAMYLCASSLVSGGPDSYEQYFGPGTRLTVT.

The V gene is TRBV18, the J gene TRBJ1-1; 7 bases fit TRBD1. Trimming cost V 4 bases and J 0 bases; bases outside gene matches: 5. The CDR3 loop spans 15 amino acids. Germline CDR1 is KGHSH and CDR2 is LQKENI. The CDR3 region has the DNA TGTGCCAGCTCACTCGCGGGACAGCTGAACACTGAAGCTTTCTTT. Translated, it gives CASSLAGQLNTEAFF.